This entry describes one T cell receptor beta chain. The sample comes from a study of blood T cell repertoires in COVID-19. Study at large: From T cells, B-cell-depleted T cells, or PBMCs came the material, which was cDNA or gDNA.

V lost 5 bases and J lost 8; bases outside the gene matches: 5. This CDR3 region has 13 residues. CDR1 is SEHNR, CDR2 FQNEAQ, per germline (reference sequence). Seattle's cohort entered during active infection and was followed longitudinally. TCRdb keeps only in-frame clones here, not all; method: immunoSEQ multiplex PCR. Among about 70,000 clones listed, just over 90% were seen once. Source material: peripheral blood. The TCR originated in a man aged 45-65 years with COVID-19, enrolled during active disease. The V gene is TRBV7-9, the J gene TRBJ2-1; 8 bases fit TRBD1. The CDR3 DNA follows: TGTGCCAGCAGCCCAGGACAGGGCCATGAGCAGTTCTTC. Its protein product is CASSPGQGHEQFF. Based on the CDR3 plus reference TRBV7-9 and TRBJ2-1, the full variable domain is DTGVSQNPRHKITKRGQNVTFRCDPISEHNRLYWYRQTLGQGPEFLTYFQNEAQLEKSRLLSDRFSAERPKGSFSTLEIQRTEQGDSAMYLCASSPGQGHEQFFGPGTRLTVL.